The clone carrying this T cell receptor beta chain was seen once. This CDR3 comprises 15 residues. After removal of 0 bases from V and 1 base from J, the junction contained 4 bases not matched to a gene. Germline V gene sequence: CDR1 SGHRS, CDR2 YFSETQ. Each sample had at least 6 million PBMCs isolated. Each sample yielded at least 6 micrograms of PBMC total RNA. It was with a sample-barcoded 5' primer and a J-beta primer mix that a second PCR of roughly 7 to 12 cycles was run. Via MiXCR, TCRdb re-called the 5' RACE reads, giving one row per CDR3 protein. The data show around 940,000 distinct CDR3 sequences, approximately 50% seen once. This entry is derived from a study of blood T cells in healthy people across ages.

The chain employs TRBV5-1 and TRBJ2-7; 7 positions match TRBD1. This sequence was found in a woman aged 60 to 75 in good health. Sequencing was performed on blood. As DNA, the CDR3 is TGCGCCAGCAGCTTGGGGAAGGGACAGTCCTACGAGCAGTACTTC. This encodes CASSLGKGQSYEQYF. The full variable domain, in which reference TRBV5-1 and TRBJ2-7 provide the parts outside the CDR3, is KAGVTQTPRYLIKTRGQQVTLSCSPISGHRSVSWYQQTPGQGLQFLFEYFSETQRNKGNFPGRFSGRQFSNSRSEMNVSTLELGDSALYLCASSLGKGQSYEQYFGPGTRLTVT.